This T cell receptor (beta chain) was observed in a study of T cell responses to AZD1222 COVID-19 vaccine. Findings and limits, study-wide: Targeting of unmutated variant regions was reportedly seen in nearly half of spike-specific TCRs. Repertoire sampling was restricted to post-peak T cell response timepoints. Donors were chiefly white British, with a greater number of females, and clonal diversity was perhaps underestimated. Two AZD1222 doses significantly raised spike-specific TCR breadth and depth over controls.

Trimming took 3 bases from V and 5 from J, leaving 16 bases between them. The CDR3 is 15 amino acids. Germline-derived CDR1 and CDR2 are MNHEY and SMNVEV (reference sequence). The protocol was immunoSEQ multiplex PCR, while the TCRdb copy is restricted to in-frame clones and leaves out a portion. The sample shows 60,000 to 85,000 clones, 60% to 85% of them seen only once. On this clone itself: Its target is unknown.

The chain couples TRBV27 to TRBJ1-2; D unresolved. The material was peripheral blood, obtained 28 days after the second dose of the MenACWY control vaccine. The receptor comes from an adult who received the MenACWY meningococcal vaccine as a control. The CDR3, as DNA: TGTGCCAGCAGTTTGTCACCCCGATCGCGTTATGGCTACACCTTC. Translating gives CASSLSPRSRYGYTF.